This T cell receptor (beta chain) emerged from a study of T cells in localized non-small cell lung cancer. Study findings and constraints: Uninvolved adjacent lung had the highest recorded T cell clonality, with tumor below it. Increased T cell density in blood showed an association with longer overall survival.

Libraries were prepared by immunoSEQ multiplex PCR; TCRdb keeps only in-frame clonotypes and omits some of them. This sample has tens of thousands of clones; 80% to 90% occur once, and the top ten carry approximately 22%. Comments on this clone: Its antigen is currently unknown.

This sequence originates from a man between 40 and 69 years old with stage II squamous cell lung carcinoma. The specimen was PBMCs, collected before any cancer treatment.

The CDR3: CASTGWGRNTEAFF. The CDR3 coding sequence is TGTGCTTCGACAGGTTGGGGTAGAAACACTGAAGCTTTCTTT. The V and J genes are TRBV19 and TRBJ1-1, with D possibly matching TRBD1 (6 bases). The germline V gene encodes CDR1 LNHDA and CDR2 SQIVND (reference sequence). This CDR3 has 14 residues.